A selection of T cell receptor beta chains follows, all from one sample in a study of blood T cell repertoires in COVID-19. Data came from immunoSEQ multiplex PCR; TCRdb stores just in-frame clones and leaves some out. The table includes tens of thousands of clones, 90% to 95% detected once. The sample taken for sequencing was peripheral blood. All receptors come from a male donor with active COVID-19. The CDR3 runs from the conserved cysteine through the conserved F or W. Fields, in order: CDR3 protein, CDR3 DNA, D gene, J gene, clone size, V gene. A D gene is named only where the DNA matches it firmly. Clone size appears in some rows only: once, few, many, or a class for an expanded clone.

CASSYPGQSYEQYF,TGTGCCAGCAGTTACCCTGGACAGAGCTACGAGCAGTACTTC,-,TRBJ2-7,once,TRBV6-5
CASSLAGAVETQYF,TGTGCCAGCAGCTTGGCTGGGGCTGTGGAGACCCAGTACTTC,-,TRBJ2-5,-,TRBV5-8
CASGGGLDRTNTEAFF,TGTGCCAGCGGTGGCGGGCTAGACAGGACGAACACTGAAGCTTTCTTT,-,TRBJ1-1,once,TRBV2
CASWLRGRGGTGELFF,TGTGCCAGCTGGCTAAGGGGCCGCGGCGGCACCGGGGAGCTGTTTTTT,-,TRBJ2-2,-,TRBV6-6
CASSLFTLANYGYTF,TGTGCCAGCAGCTTATTTACACTAGCTAACTATGGCTACACCTTC,-,TRBJ1-2,-,TRBV7-9
CASSQGGIWEAFF,TGTGCCAGCAGCCAAGGAGGTATATGGGAAGCTTTCTTT,-,TRBJ1-1,-,TRBV3-1/TRBV3-2
CASSEGQGGYNSPLHF,TGTGCCAGCAGCGAGGGACAGGGCGGATATAATTCACCCCTCCACTTT,TRBD1,TRBJ1-6,-,TRBV9
CASSFSGGHGEQYF,TGTGCCAGCAGCTTTAGCGGGGGGCACGGGGAGCAGTACTTC,TRBD2,TRBJ2-7,-,TRBV11-3
CASSLGQGALKDF,TGTGCCAGCAGCTTAGGTCAGGGGGCACTCAAGGACTTC,TRBD1,TRBJ1-2,-,TRBV7-2
CASSLGQNNEQFF,TGTGCCAGCAGCTTAGGGCAGAACAATGAGCAGTTCTTC,-,TRBJ2-1,-,TRBV11-2
CAWNRDRARNTIYF,TGTGCCTGGAACCGGGACAGGGCCCGGAACACCATATATTTT,TRBD1,TRBJ1-3,-,TRBV30
CAISEPGQGLPEAFF,TGTGCCATCAGTGAGCCGGGACAGGGTCTACCTGAAGCTTTCTTT,TRBD1,TRBJ1-1,-,TRBV10-3